The T cell receptor (beta chain) under discussion was sequenced for a study of blood T cell repertoires in COVID-19. Background on the study: Italy, Spain and the United States were the sources of the convalescent and acute COVID-19 samples.

As for this clone: A read error may produce the germline difference seen at one junction end.

Germline loops: CDR1 MNHNY, CDR2 SVGAGI (reference sequence). CDR3 length: 14 amino acids. In the original processing: Scientists estimated how many nucleated cells there were by amplifying reference gene primers. TCRdb's copy holds only in-frame clones and misses some; the assay was immunoSEQ multiplex PCR. V, J and clone size are taken as reported in that table, and D and trimming were inferred from the DNA itself. The table lists 250,000 to 350,000 clones, approximately 91% of them singletons. This TCR was sampled from a woman aged 55 to 70 with acute or convalescent COVID-19. Sequenced sample: peripheral blood. This chain uses TRBV6-6 with TRBJ1-2, with TRBD1 matching over 8 bases. The CDR3 region is CASIYDRGAYGYTF. The CDR3 DNA sequence: TGTGCCAGCATTTACGACAGGGGAGCCTATGGCTACACCTTC.